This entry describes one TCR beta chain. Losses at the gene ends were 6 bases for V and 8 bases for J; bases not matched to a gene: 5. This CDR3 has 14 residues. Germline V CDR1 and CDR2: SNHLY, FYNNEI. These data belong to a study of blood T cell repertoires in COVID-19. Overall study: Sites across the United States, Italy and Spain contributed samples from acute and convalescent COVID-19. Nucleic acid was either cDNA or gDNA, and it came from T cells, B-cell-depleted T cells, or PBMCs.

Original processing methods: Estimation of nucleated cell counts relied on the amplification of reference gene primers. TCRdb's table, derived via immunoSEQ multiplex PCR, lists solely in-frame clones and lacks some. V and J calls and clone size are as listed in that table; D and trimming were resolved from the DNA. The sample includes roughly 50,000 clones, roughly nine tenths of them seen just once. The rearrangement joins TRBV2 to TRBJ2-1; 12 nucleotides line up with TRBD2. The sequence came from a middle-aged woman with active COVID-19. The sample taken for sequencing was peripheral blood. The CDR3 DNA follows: TGTGCCAGCAGCCTGACTAGCGGGGGACATGAGCAGTTCTTC. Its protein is CASSLTSGGHEQFF.